These T cell receptor beta chains were read from a single sample in a study of cytomegalovirus exposure and HLA in healthy donors. Libraries were prepared by immunoSEQ multiplex PCR; TCRdb keeps only in-frame clonotypes and omits some of them. The repertoire holds about 250,000 clones, with around 78% as singletons. Sequencing was carried out using PBMCs. These receptors were collected from a boy between 10 and 17 years old in good health and CMV-seronegative. CDR3s include the opening cysteine and the closing phenylalanine or tryptophan. Fields, in order: J gene, clone size, D gene, V gene, CDR3 DNA, CDR3 protein. The D gene is left open where the match is weak. Rows give clone size only sometimes, using once, few, many, or a class for an expanded clone.

J gene: TRBJ2-7; clone size: .; D gene: .; V gene: TRBV7-8; CDR3 DNA: TGTGCCAGCAGCCCAGTGGTAGGAGGCTCCTACGAGCAGTACTTC; CDR3 protein: CASSPVVGGSYEQYF
J gene: TRBJ2-7; clone size: .; D gene: TRBD1; V gene: TRBV7-8; CDR3 DNA: TGTGCCAGCAGCTTAGGCCGGCCAGGGGGCCTCTACGAGCAGTACTTC; CDR3 protein: CASSLGRPGGLYEQYF
J gene: TRBJ2-5; clone size: few; D gene: .; V gene: TRBV5-1; CDR3 DNA: TGCGCCAGCAGCCCCCTGGGAGGGGGGGAGACCCAGTACTTC; CDR3 protein: CASSPLGGGETQYF
J gene: TRBJ2-7; clone size: .; D gene: .; V gene: TRBV30; CDR3 DNA: TGTGCCTGGAGTGTAGGGCGGGCCTACGAGCAGTACTTC; CDR3 protein: CAWSVGRAYEQYF
J gene: TRBJ2-7; clone size: .; D gene: .; V gene: TRBV6-5; CDR3 DNA: TGTGCCAGCAGTTCCTCGGACTGGTACTACGAGCAGTACTTC; CDR3 protein: CASSSSDWYYEQYF
J gene: TRBJ2-7; clone size: few; D gene: .; V gene: TRBV5-1; CDR3 DNA: TGCGCCAGCAGCCCGCAGATATCGGGGACCTACGAGCAGTACTTC; CDR3 protein: CASSPQISGTYEQYF
J gene: TRBJ2-2; clone size: .; D gene: .; V gene: TRBV5-1; CDR3 DNA: TGCGCCAGCAGCTTGACAGGGGGGGGTGACACCGGGGAGCTGTTTTTT; CDR3 protein: CASSLTGGGDTGELFF
J gene: TRBJ1-1; clone size: once; D gene: .; V gene: TRBV20-1; CDR3 DNA: TGCAGTGCTTTAGGACAGTTTGAAGCTTTCTTT; CDR3 protein: CSALGQFEAFF
J gene: TRBJ2-1; clone size: .; D gene: TRBD2; V gene: TRBV11-2; CDR3 DNA: TGTGCCAGCAGCTCAACACCGGGACTAGGATTCCAGTCCTACAATGAGCAGTTCTTC; CDR3 protein: CASSSTPGLGFQSYNEQFF
J gene: TRBJ1-2; clone size: .; D gene: TRBD1; V gene: TRBV5-1; CDR3 DNA: TGCGCCAGCAGCCTGGACAGGGGCGCGGGGGGCTACACCTTC; CDR3 protein: CASSLDRGAGGYTF
J gene: TRBJ1-1; clone size: .; D gene: .; V gene: TRBV2; CDR3 DNA: TGTGCCAGCCGCAATTGGGGGGACACTGAAGCTTTCTTT; CDR3 protein: CASRNWGDTEAFF
J gene: TRBJ2-7; clone size: once; D gene: .; V gene: TRBV27; CDR3 DNA: TGTGCCAGCAGTTTTCTGACAGATCCCGCCCTTAGCTCCTACGAGCAGTACTTC; CDR3 protein: CASSFLTDPALSSYEQYF
J gene: TRBJ1-5; clone size: .; D gene: TRBD1; V gene: TRBV5-1; CDR3 DNA: TGTGCCAGCAGCTTGGGACAGATCGCTCAGCCCCAGCATTTT; CDR3 protein: CASSLGQIAQPQHF
J gene: TRBJ1-1; clone size: .; D gene: TRBD1; V gene: TRBV5-1; CDR3 DNA: TGCGCCAGCAGCTTCGGGACAGCGAACACTGAAGCTTTCTTT; CDR3 protein: CASSFGTANTEAFF
J gene: TRBJ2-7; clone size: few; D gene: TRBD1; V gene: TRBV7-8; CDR3 DNA: TGTGCCAGCAGCCTCCGGCGGGACAGGACCTTCGAGCAGTACTTC; CDR3 protein: CASSLRRDRTFEQYF
J gene: TRBJ1-3; clone size: .; D gene: .; V gene: TRBV11-2; CDR3 DNA: TGTGCCAGCAGCCAAACAGGGTCCGGAAACACCATATATTTT; CDR3 protein: CASSQTGSGNTIYF
J gene: TRBJ1-1; clone size: .; D gene: .; V gene: TRBV19; CDR3 DNA: TGTGCCAGTAGTATAAACGCGAGAGCTTTCTTT; CDR3 protein: CASSINARAFF
J gene: TRBJ1-3; clone size: .; D gene: .; V gene: TRBV30; CDR3 DNA: TGTGCCTGGAGTATATTATTTGGAAACACCATATATTTT; CDR3 protein: CAWSILFGNTIYF
J gene: TRBJ1-1; clone size: .; D gene: .; V gene: TRBV27; CDR3 DNA: TGTGCCAGCAGTTCACGAACAAGTCTTTGCATTCCTTTCTTT; CDR3 protein: CASSSRTSLCIPFF
J gene: TRBJ2-4; clone size: .; D gene: .; V gene: TRBV5-5; CDR3 DNA: TGTGCCAGCAGCCTCAGGGGGGCGTTACCAAACATTCAGTACTTC; CDR3 protein: CASSLRGALPNIQYF
J gene: TRBJ2-7; clone size: .; D gene: TRBD1; V gene: TRBV18; CDR3 DNA: TGTGCCAGCTCACCTGCGGGACAGGGAGTAGGCTACGAGCAGTACTTC; CDR3 protein: CASSPAGQGVGYEQYF
J gene: TRBJ2-7; clone size: once; D gene: .; V gene: TRBV6-5; CDR3 DNA: TGTGCCAGCACTTTGGACAGCCTGTCCTACGAGCAGTACTTC; CDR3 protein: CASTLDSLSYEQYF
J gene: TRBJ1-2; clone size: .; D gene: .; V gene: TRBV27; CDR3 DNA: TGTGCCAGCAGTTTACACAGGGTGTATGGCTACACCTTC; CDR3 protein: CASSLHRVYGYTF
J gene: TRBJ1-1; clone size: .; D gene: .; V gene: TRBV19; CDR3 DNA: TGTGCCAGTAGTCGTATTGGGCTTACCGCTGAAGCTTTCTTT; CDR3 protein: CASSRIGLTAEAFF
J gene: TRBJ1-2; clone size: .; D gene: .; V gene: TRBV10-1; CDR3 DNA: TGCGCCAGCAGACACGGGTTCTTC; CDR3 protein: CASRHGFF
J gene: TRBJ2-1; clone size: .; D gene: .; V gene: TRBV4-1; CDR3 DNA: TGCGCCAGCAGCCAAGGTCTAGGCCCCATCCTCAATGAGCAGTTCTTC; CDR3 protein: CASSQGLGPILNEQFF
J gene: TRBJ2-5; clone size: .; D gene: .; V gene: TRBV25-1; CDR3 DNA: TGTGCCAGCAGTGAATTTGGACATCAAGAGACCCAGTACTTC; CDR3 protein: CASSEFGHQETQYF
J gene: TRBJ2-3; clone size: .; D gene: .; V gene: TRBV10-3; CDR3 DNA: TGTGCCATCTCTGGAGGGCGCTTCACAGATACGCAGTATTTT; CDR3 protein: CAISGGRFTDTQYF
J gene: TRBJ2-7; clone size: .; D gene: .; V gene: TRBV5-6; CDR3 DNA: TGTGCCAGCAGCTTGACAGGGAATGACGAGCAGTACTTC; CDR3 protein: CASSLTGNDEQYF
J gene: TRBJ2-3; clone size: .; D gene: TRBD1; V gene: TRBV30; CDR3 DNA: TGTGCCTGGAGGACAGGGAGCACAGATACGCAGTATTTT; CDR3 protein: CAWRTGSTDTQYF
J gene: TRBJ2-3; clone size: .; D gene: TRBD2; V gene: TRBV13; CDR3 DNA: TGTGCCAGCAGCCCAGTGACTAGCGCTAGCACAGATACGCAGTATTTT; CDR3 protein: CASSPVTSASTDTQYF
J gene: TRBJ1-2; clone size: .; D gene: TRBD1; V gene: TRBV30; CDR3 DNA: TGTGCCTGGAGTGTAGTAGGGACAGAGACCTTC; CDR3 protein: CAWSVVGTETF
J gene: TRBJ2-1; clone size: .; D gene: TRBD1; V gene: TRBV11-3; CDR3 DNA: TGTGCCAGCAGCTTTGCAGGGGGCTACAATGAGCAGTTCTTC; CDR3 protein: CASSFAGGYNEQFF
J gene: TRBJ2-7; clone size: .; D gene: .; V gene: TRBV2; CDR3 DNA: TGTGCCAGCGGGGAACAGGGAGTGGCCTACGAGCAGTACTTC; CDR3 protein: CASGEQGVAYEQYF
J gene: TRBJ1-1; clone size: .; D gene: TRBD1; V gene: TRBV5-1; CDR3 DNA: TGCGCCAGCAGCTTGGACAGGGGATCGGTGACTGAAGCTTTCTTT; CDR3 protein: CASSLDRGSVTEAFF
J gene: TRBJ1-2; clone size: .; D gene: .; V gene: TRBV30; CDR3 DNA: TGTGCCTGGAGACGTCGAGGGAGCGGCTACACCTTC; CDR3 protein: CAWRRRGSGYTF
J gene: TRBJ2-3; clone size: .; D gene: .; V gene: TRBV5-4; CDR3 DNA: TGTGCCAGCAACGAGCCTTACACAGATACGCAGTATTTT; CDR3 protein: CASNEPYTDTQYF
J gene: TRBJ2-7; clone size: .; D gene: .; V gene: TRBV11-3; CDR3 DNA: TGTGCCAGCAGCCTTACCTACGAGCAGTACTTC; CDR3 protein: CASSLTYEQYF
J gene: TRBJ1-1; clone size: .; D gene: .; V gene: TRBV30; CDR3 DNA: TGTGCCTGGAGTGTAACGGGGAGGGGCACTGAAGCTTTCTTT; CDR3 protein: CAWSVTGRGTEAFF
J gene: TRBJ2-6; clone size: .; D gene: .; V gene: TRBV30; CDR3 DNA: TGTGCCTGGGAGACTGTCTCTGGGGCCAACGTCCTGACTTTC; CDR3 protein: CAWETVSGANVLTF
J gene: TRBJ2-7; clone size: .; D gene: .; V gene: TRBV6-5; CDR3 DNA: TGTGCCAGCAGCCCCGGGTTGGCCCCCGAGCAGTACTTC; CDR3 protein: CASSPGLAPEQYF
J gene: TRBJ2-1; clone size: .; D gene: TRBD2; V gene: TRBV5-6; CDR3 DNA: TGTGCCAGCAGCTTTAGCGGACTAGCGGGAGTCAATGAGCAGTTCTTC; CDR3 protein: CASSFSGLAGVNEQFF
J gene: TRBJ2-5; clone size: .; D gene: .; V gene: TRBV6-6; CDR3 DNA: TGTGCCAGCACCAAAGGGGGTCTGGTAGCTAAAGAGACCCAGTACTTC; CDR3 protein: CASTKGGLVAKETQYF
J gene: TRBJ1-6; clone size: few; D gene: .; V gene: TRBV30; CDR3 DNA: TGTGCCTGGGACAGTCTATTGAATTCACCCCTCCACTTT; CDR3 protein: CAWDSLLNSPLHF
J gene: TRBJ1-2; clone size: .; D gene: .; V gene: TRBV11-3; CDR3 DNA: TGTGCCAGCAGCTTAGGGGCCCCGGCGTACAACTATGGCTACACCTTC; CDR3 protein: CASSLGAPAYNYGYTF
J gene: TRBJ2-7; clone size: .; D gene: TRBD1; V gene: TRBV7-6; CDR3 DNA: TGTGCCAGCAGCTCGGGACAGGGTGGGTACGAGCAGTACTTC; CDR3 protein: CASSSGQGGYEQYF
J gene: TRBJ1-6; clone size: once; D gene: .; V gene: TRBV2; CDR3 DNA: TGTGCCAGCGCCGAGGACCAGGGTGGTAATTCACCCCTCCACTTT; CDR3 protein: CASAEDQGGNSPLHF
J gene: TRBJ1-4; clone size: .; D gene: .; V gene: TRBV2; CDR3 DNA: TGTGCCAGCCTCGGGGTACGTGAAAAACTGTTTTTT; CDR3 protein: CASLGVREKLFF
J gene: TRBJ2-2; clone size: few; D gene: .; V gene: TRBV5-4; CDR3 DNA: TGTGCCAGCGGCAAGGGGAGGCAGAACACCGGGGAGCTGTTTTTT; CDR3 protein: CASGKGRQNTGELFF
J gene: TRBJ1-4; clone size: .; D gene: TRBD1; V gene: TRBV7-9; CDR3 DNA: TGTGCCAGCAGCTTGGAAGGACAGGGAATGGAAAAACTGTTTTTT; CDR3 protein: CASSLEGQGMEKLFF
J gene: TRBJ1-2; clone size: few; D gene: TRBD1; V gene: TRBV6-5; CDR3 DNA: TGTGCCAGCCGCAGGGGGCTTTTCTATGGCTACACCTTC; CDR3 protein: CASRRGLFYGYTF
J gene: TRBJ1-6; clone size: once; D gene: .; V gene: TRBV11-2; CDR3 DNA: TGTGCCAGCAGCTTAGCAAGGCAGGGTTCACCCCTCCACTTT; CDR3 protein: CASSLARQGSPLHF
J gene: TRBJ1-2; clone size: .; D gene: TRBD1; V gene: TRBV14; CDR3 DNA: TGTGCCAGCAGTTCCGGGACAGGGGGCTACTATGGCTACACCTTC; CDR3 protein: CASSSGTGGYYGYTF
J gene: TRBJ2-3; clone size: few; D gene: TRBD2; V gene: TRBV5-1; CDR3 DNA: TGCGCCAGCGGTTTAGCGGGGGGGCGGACAGATACGCAGTATTTT; CDR3 protein: CASGLAGGRTDTQYF
J gene: TRBJ1-2; clone size: .; D gene: .; V gene: TRBV6-5; CDR3 DNA: TGTGCCAGCAGTTACTCAAAGGGGGGGTATGGCTACACCTTC; CDR3 protein: CASSYSKGGYGYTF